These 10 T cell receptor beta chains originate from one sample sequenced in a study of shared clonotypes between healthy human individuals. Here immunoSEQ multiplex PCR was the method, and the copy in TCRdb shows in-frame clones only, minus some. This sample has roughly 2,300,000 clones, with approximately 90% found just once. The specimen sequenced was naive CD4+ T cells from PBMCs. Subset denoted: CD45RA+ positively selected. The receptors derive from a man aged 18 to 35 in good health. Some clones in this sample may be carry-over from other donors' samples.

In this sample, this clone turned up a few times. The chain couples TRBV5-1 to TRBJ1-1; no clear D gene. Trimming pared 2 bases from V and 8 bases from J, leaving 13 bases between. This CDR3 is built from 13 residues. CDR1 SGHRS and CDR2 YFSETQ come from the germline V gene. The CDR3 loop is CASSFGVAVEAFF. The DNA for the CDR3 is TGCGCCAGCAGCTTCGGGGTAGCGGTCGAAGCTTTCTTT.

Details on this clone: Within the sample, other DNA sequences also encode this same CDR3. The V gene is TRBV5-1, the J gene TRBJ1-2; 9 bases fit TRBD1. With 4 bases clipped from V and 8 bases from J, the junction kept 3 bases outside the gene matches. CDR1 SGHRS and CDR2 YFSETQ come from the germline V gene. This CDR3 contains 12 residues. CDR3 residues: CASSPTGGGYTF. The CDR3 DNA sequence: TGCGCCAGCAGCCCTACAGGGGGCGGCTACACCTTC.

As to this clone: Other nucleotide sequences from this sample produce the same CDR3. The chain couples TRBV30 to TRBJ1-3; D unresolved. Germline CDR1 GTSNPN, CDR2 SVGIG (reference sequence). Trimming removed 2 bases from V and 3 bases from J, with 5 bases in between. The CDR3 extends over 12 amino acids. CDR3 bases: TGTGCCTGGAGTTTTAGTGGAAACACCATATATTTT. Protein: CAWSFSGNTIYF.

This chain links TRBV6-5 with TRBJ1-2; 7 positions agree with TRBD1. With V trimmed by 7 bases and J by 1 base, 3 bases remained unmatched. The CDR3 is 13 amino acids. CDR1 is MNHEY and CDR2 is SVGAGI in the germline V gene. Written as DNA, the CDR3 is TGTGCCAGCAAGACAGGGTTTAACTATGGCTACACCTTC. This gives the protein CASKTGFNYGYTF.

This clone appeared a single time. The chain links TRBV10-3 to TRBJ2-3; TRBD2 aligns across 10 bases. With 2 bases clipped from V and 8 bases from J, the junction kept 4 bases outside the gene matches. Germline CDR1 and CDR2: ENHRY and SYGVKD. The CDR3 is 14 residues long. The CDR3 sequence: CAISEVIAGGTQYF. For the CDR3, the DNA is TGTGCCATCAGTGAGGTAATAGCGGGAGGTACGCAGTATTTT.

The rearrangement uses TRBV19 and TRBJ2-3; D is undetermined. Germline V CDR1 and CDR2: LNHDA, SQIVND (reference sequence). Trimming cost V 3 bases and J 3 bases, with 7 bases left between them. The CDR3 contains 13 residues. The CDR3 here is CASSILTTDTQYF. DNA of the CDR3: TGTGCCAGTAGTATCCTTACGACAGATACGCAGTATTTT.

A single count supports this clone. The same CDR3 also results from other DNA sequences found in this sample. The rearrangement links TRBV6-5 to TRBJ2-7; tentatively, D is TRBD2 (5 bases). Trimming stripped 4 bases from V and 1 base from J, with 11 bases between. Per the germline V gene, CDR1 is MNHEY and CDR2 is SVGAGI. The CDR3 is made up of 14 amino acids. CDR3 loop: CASSSPGGSYEQYF. The CDR3 DNA sequence: TGTGCCAGCAGTTCCCCCGGCGGGTCCTACGAGCAGTACTTC.

This clone has only one observation. CDR3 amino acids: CASNNRAGNTEAFF. In nucleotides, the CDR3 is TGTGCCAGCAACAACCGCGCAGGGAACACTGAAGCTTTCTTT. The V call is TRBV6-1, the J call TRBJ1-1; D is uncertain. Germline V gene data show CDR1 as MNHNS and CDR2 as SASEGT. The CDR3 covers 14 residues. V lost 7 bases, J lost 1 base, and 13 bases lay in between.

A single count supports this clone. The chain is built from TRBV30 and TRBJ2-3; TRBD2 might be the D (5 bases). CDR1 is GTSNPN, CDR2 SVGIG, per germline (reference sequence). The CDR3 is 15 residues long. Trimming removed 0 bases at V and 4 bases at J, with 14 bases between. DNA for the CDR3: TGTGCCTGGAGTGTTTTCTCCGGACTGGCAGATACGCAGTATTTT. It codes for CAWSVFSGLADTQYF.

The chain uses TRBV28 and TRBJ2-5; 10 positions match TRBD1. V shed 6 bases, J shed 7 bases, and the junction held 17 bases outside the gene matches. CDR3 length: 17 residues. CDR1 is MDHEN, CDR2 SYDVKM, per germline. The CDR3 is CASSNGVADRGLGTQYF. DNA of the CDR3: TGTGCCAGCAGCAACGGGGTGGCCGACAGGGGGCTGGGGACCCAGTACTTC.